The 30 T cell receptor beta chains in this list originate from one sample, sequenced in a study of T cell clones after liver transplantation (dated by TCRdb to about 2019). Receptor amplification or capture employed the immunoSEQ multiplex PCR assay. TCRdb provides this immuneACCESS table in a form limited to in-frame rearrangements. Some clones are lacking; in checked studies, under half of them reflect an unresolved V gene, and why the rest are absent is not known. Within this sample are roughly 16,000 clones, with over 75% of them counted one time only. About a third of the sample is taken by the ten largest. Specimen: CD8+ T cells from blood, collected 48 months after liver transplant. The receptor source for this set is a human patient who received a liver transplant. Where a transplant has occurred, the graft donor may have supplied some of the T cells.

The CDR3 bases are TGTGCCAGCAGTCCCAACCGGGGCAGGGGGACCGGGGAGCTGTTTTTT. This sequence encodes CASSPNRGRGTGELFF. This chain connects TRBV25-1 to TRBJ2-2, with TRBD1 matching 7 bases. The CDR3 has 16 residues. Per germline, CDR1 MGHDK and CDR2 SYGVNS. V was clipped by 5 bases and J by 5 bases; unmatched bases: 11.

The genes are TRBV14 and TRBJ2-5, with 7 nucleotides matching TRBD1. Germline V gene lookup returns CDR1 SGHDN and CDR2 FVKESK. Trimming at V came to 4 bases and at J to 9 bases, leaving 11 bases not matched to a gene. The CDR3 extends over 14 amino acids. Here the CDR3 reads CASSPGQAGVAQYF. The CDR3 nucleotides read TGTGCCAGCAGCCCCGGACAGGCTGGGGTGGCCCAGTACTTC.

This clone is deemed medium-sized. The genes are TRBV2 and TRBJ2-7; TRBD2 matches 12 bases. V shed 2 bases, J shed 3 bases, and the junction held 8 bases outside the gene matches. CDR1 and CDR2 from the germline V gene are SNHLY and FYNNEI. The CDR3 loop spans 17 amino acids. In DNA, the CDR3 is TGTGCCAGCAGTGAAATAGGGACTAGCGGGTCATACTACGAGCAGTACTTC. Its protein is CASSEIGTSGSYYEQYF. Full variable domain (outside the CDR3, taken from reference TRBV2 and TRBJ2-7): EPEVTQTPSHQVTQMGQEVILRCVPISNHLYFYWYRQILGQKVEFLVSFYNNEISEKSEIFDDQFSVERPDGSNFTLKIRSTKLEDSAMYFCASSEIGTSGSYYEQYFGPGTRLTVT.

Many counts were recorded for this clone. The chain uses TRBV5-4 and TRBJ2-7; the D gene is possibly TRBD2 (7 bases). The CDR3 is 14 amino acids. The germline V gene encodes CDR1 SGHNT and CDR2 YYREEE (reference sequence). V lost 3 bases and J lost 4, with 14 bases in between. The DNA of the CDR3 is TGTGCCAGCAGCTCGTGGGAGGGGGTGTACGAGCAGTACTTC. Protein: CASSSWEGVYEQYF.

This chain joins TRBV15 and TRBJ2-1; 9 bases are shared with TRBD1. The CDR3 sequence is 17 residues long. J gave up 7 bases and V 0 bases, and 10 bases lay outside the gene matches. Germline values: CDR1 LNHNV, CDR2 YYDKDF (reference sequence). The CDR3 loop is CATSRDRGTGRLNEQFF. CDR3 coding DNA: TGTGCCACCAGCAGAGATCGCGGGACAGGGCGTCTAAATGAGCAGTTCTTC.

This sequence joins TRBV9 and TRBJ1-4; 7 bases map to TRBD1. The CDR3 has 14 residues. J was trimmed by 5 bases and V by 2 bases; bases with no gene match: 3. Germline V CDR1 and CDR2: SGDLS, YYNGEE. The CDR3 nucleotides read TGTGCCAGCAGCGTTAACAGGGGAAATGAAAAACTGTTTTTT. It codes for CASSVNRGNEKLFF.

This chain connects TRBV6-5 to TRBJ2-5; D may be TRBD2 (6 bases). This CDR3 is 13 amino acids long. Trimming took off 8 bases at V and 5 bases at J, with 15 bases between the two ends. From germline, CDR1 is MNHEY and CDR2 SVGAGI. The CDR3 bases are TGTGCCAGCCGTCGCGGGATGATGGAGACCCAGTACTTC. Encoded protein: CASRRGMMETQYF.

The genes are TRBV10-3 and TRBJ2-1; 13 bases are a match to TRBD2. This CDR3 region has 18 residues. CDR1 is ENHRY and CDR2 is SYGVKD in the germline V gene. The ends lost 6 bases at V and 8 bases at J; junction bases unmatched: 16. As DNA, the CDR3 is TGTGCCATCAGCCGAGCCGTGAGGACTAGCGGGAGAGCCGATGAGCAGTTCTTC. Amino acid sequence: CAISRAVRTSGRADEQFF.

The chain carries TRBV29-1 and TRBJ2-7; 9 bases align to TRBD1. From germline, CDR1 is SQVTM and CDR2 ANQGSEA. Losses at the gene ends were 6 bases for V and 1 base for J; bases not matched to a gene: 1. The CDR3 is 12 amino acids. CDR3 nucleotide sequence: TGCAGCGTCGGGACAGGGTCCTACGAGCAGTACTTC. Translated, it gives CSVGTGSYEQYF.

This clone was detected only a few times. This chain joins TRBV29-1 and TRBJ1-5; 8 nucleotides align to TRBD1. Germline CDR1 SQVTM, CDR2 ANQGSEA. J lost 3 bases, V lost 7 bases, and 8 bases had no gene match. The CDR3 loop spans 14 amino acids. This CDR3 is CSATGGGPNQPQHF. The CDR3 bases are TGCAGCGCCACAGGGGGGGGGCCCAATCAGCCCCAGCATTTT.

The V call is TRBV21-1, the J call TRBJ1-4. TRBV21-1 is a pseudogene segment. This CDR3 is built from 15 residues. The CDR3 coding sequence is TGTGCCAGCAGGCAAGAGGCCCTAACTAGCGAAAAACTGTTTTTT. Amino acids: CASRQEALTSEKLFF.

The V call is TRBV2, the J call TRBJ2-1; D unresolved. CDR3 length: 13 residues. Deletions cut 6 bases from V and 4 bases from J, with 10 bases between. The germline V gene has CDR1 SNHLY and CDR2 FYNNEI. Here the CDR3 reads CASSLPGYNEQFF. The DNA for the CDR3 is TGTGCCAGCAGCTTACCTGGATACAATGAGCAGTTCTTC.

This clone was counted a single time. CDR3 bases: TGCGCCAGCAGCCCTAACCGACTAGCGGGAGTGGTATATACGCAGTATTTT. Translation: CASSPNRLAGVVYTQYF. The chain couples TRBV4-3 to TRBJ2-3, with 12 nucleotides matching TRBD2. V lost 4 bases to trimming and J lost 7 bases; unmatched junction nucleotides: 12. Germline V gene lookup returns CDR1 LGHNA and CDR2 YSLEER. The CDR3 consists of 17 residues.

This chain connects TRBV27 to TRBJ2-7, with D tentatively TRBD2 (5 bases). With 5 bases removed from V and 2 bases from J, the gap between germline ends came to 7 bases. Looked up from germline, CDR1 is MNHEY and CDR2 is SMNVEV (reference sequence). This CDR3 spans 12 amino acids. The CDR3 DNA reads TGTGCCAGCAGTCCCGGGGCCTACGAGCAGTACTTC. It specifies CASSPGAYEQYF.

On this clone itself: Sequence at one end of the junction differs from germline and may be a read error. The V and J genes are TRBV5-6 and TRBJ1-2; 8 bases agree with TRBD1. CDR3 length: 13 amino acids. CDR1 SGHDT and CDR2 YYEEEE come from the germline V gene. For the CDR3, the DNA is TGTGCCAGCAGCTCGAGACAGGGGCCCCGAGGCCCCTTC. It encodes CASSSRQGPRGPF.

CDR3 sequence: CASSPDMGGGAHEQFF. DNA for the CDR3: TGTGCCAGCAGCCCAGACATGGGCGGGGGGGCCCATGAGCAGTTCTTC. The chain employs TRBV7-9 and TRBJ2-1; 9 nucleotides align to TRBD2. The length of the CDR3 is 16 residues. Germline CDR1 and CDR2: SEHNR and FQNEAQ (reference sequence). With 5 bases clipped from V and 8 bases from J, the junction kept 13 bases outside the gene matches. Full variable domain (remainder filled in from reference TRBV7-9 and TRBJ2-1): DTGVSQNPRHKITKRGQNVTFRCDPISEHNRLYWYRQTLGQGPEFLTYFQNEAQLEKSRLLSDRFSAERPKGSFSTLEIQRTEQGDSAMYLCASSPDMGGGAHEQFFGPGTRLTVL.

The chain employs TRBV30 and TRBJ1-3; no clear D. The CDR3 totals 13 residues. Germline V gene sequence: CDR1 GTSNPN, CDR2 SVGIG (reference sequence). Trimming took 2 bases from V and 1 from J, leaving 6 bases between them. CDR3 loop: CAWSWGSGNTIYF. The CDR3 nucleotides are TGTGCCTGGAGTTGGGGATCTGGAAACACCATATATTTT.

This chain links TRBV18 with TRBJ1-1, with a weak D call TRBD1 (5 bases). Germline V gives CDR1 KGHSH, CDR2 LQKENI. V shed 2 bases and J shed 4 bases, with 11 bases lying between them. There are 14 residues in the CDR3. The CDR3 region has the DNA TGTGCCAGCTCACCAGGGGCTCAAAGCACTGAAGCTTTCTTT. Translated, it gives CASSPGAQSTEAFF. Full variable domain (missing parts from reference TRBV18 and TRBJ1-1): NAGVMQNPRHLVRRRGQEARLRCSPMKGHSHVYWYRQLPEEGLKFMVYLQKENIIDESGMPKERFSAEFPKEGPSILRIQQVVRGDSAAYFCASSPGAQSTEAFFGQGTRLTVV.

This chain links TRBV6-5 with TRBJ2-1; TRBD1 matches 7 bases. Germline CDR1 and CDR2: MNHEY and SVGAGI. The CDR3 runs 15 residues. V shed 6 bases, J shed 5 bases, and the junction held 10 bases outside the gene matches. The CDR3 protein is CASSPDRVVDNEQFF. CDR3 DNA sequence: TGTGCCAGCAGCCCTGACAGGGTTGTGGACAATGAGCAGTTCTTC.

This chain uses TRBV7-8 with TRBJ2-2; the D gene is possibly TRBD1 (5 bases). This CDR3 comprises 16 residues. The V gene lost 4 bases and the J gene lost 2 bases, with 14 bases spanning the gap. Germline lookup yields CDR1 SGHVS and CDR2 FQNEAQ. CDR3 residues: CASSYYWQGNTGELFF. In DNA form, the CDR3 reads TGTGCCAGCAGCTATTACTGGCAGGGAAACACCGGGGAGCTGTTTTTT.

The chain couples TRBV27 to TRBJ1-1; D is unresolved. From germline, CDR1 is MNHEY and CDR2 SMNVEV (reference sequence). V lost 1 base, J lost 11 bases, and 11 bases lay in between. This CDR3 spans 12 amino acids. DNA for the CDR3: TGTGCCAGCAGTTTATTTGGGAACCCGGCTTTCTTT. Encoded protein: CASSLFGNPAFF.

This sequence joins TRBV9 and TRBJ2-2; D may be TRBD2 (6 bases). CDR3 length: 17 amino acids. V was clipped by 4 bases and J by 7 bases, with 23 bases between them. Germline CDR1 is SGDLS and CDR2 is YYNGEE. The CDR3: CASSPHPDATGDGELFF. Here the CDR3 DNA reads TGTGCCAGCAGCCCACACCCGGACGCCACGGGGGACGGGGAGCTGTTTTTT.

The chain uses TRBV14 and TRBJ2-2; TRBD2 matches at 10 bases. Germline V gene sequence: CDR1 SGHDN, CDR2 FVKESK. This CDR3 is 15 amino acids long. The J segment lost 7 bases and the V segment lost 3 bases, leaving 5 bases of the junction unmatched. The DNA of the CDR3 is TGTGCCAGCAGCCAGCTAGCGGGAGCGGGCGGGGAGCTGTTTTTT. It yields the protein CASSQLAGAGGELFF.

CDR3 in amino acids: CASSLAGQGNTEAFF. The CDR3 DNA reads as TGCGCCAGCAGCTTGGCCGGACAGGGTAACACTGAAGCTTTCTTT. The J gene is TRBJ1-1, the V gene TRBV5-1; 8 nucleotides match TRBD1. This CDR3 is built from 15 residues. V lost 0 bases and J lost 2; bases outside the gene matches: 3. Germline V lookup: CDR1 SGHRS, CDR2 YFSETQ. Complete variable domain (other parts from reference TRBV5-1 and TRBJ1-1): KAGVTQTPRYLIKTRGQQVTLSCSPISGHRSVSWYQQTPGQGLQFLFEYFSETQRNKGNFPGRFSGRQFSNSRSEMNVSTLELGDSALYLCASSLAGQGNTEAFFGQGTRLTVV.

The V and J genes are TRBV7-9 and TRBJ2-7; 8 bases fit TRBD2. The CDR3 covers 15 residues. Trimming cost V 5 bases and J 4 bases; bases outside gene matches: 10. Germline V lookup: CDR1 SEHNR, CDR2 FQNEAQ (reference sequence). Here the CDR3 DNA reads TGTGCCAGCAGCCCCAGGAGCGGGGGCGCATACGAGCAGTACTTC. Protein: CASSPRSGGAYEQYF.

The chain combines TRBV7-6 with TRBJ2-7; D ambiguous. The ends were cut back, 2 bases at V and 2 bases at J, with 7 bases in the middle. Germline lookup yields CDR1 SGHVS and CDR2 FNYEAQ. CDR3 size: 13 residues. CDR3 protein: CASSLSHTYEQYF. For the CDR3, the DNA is TGTGCCAGCAGCTTAAGTCACACCTACGAGCAGTACTTC.

The chain couples TRBV4-3 to TRBJ2-5; 9 positions agree with TRBD2. Germline assignment: CDR1 LGHNA and CDR2 YSLEER. This CDR3 is 14 amino acids long. V lost 1 base, J lost 4 bases, and 1 base stayed unmatched. DNA of the CDR3: TGCGCCAGCAGCCAAGCTAGCGGGATAGAGACCCAGTACTTC. Its protein product is CASSQASGIETQYF.

Worth noting for this clone: A read error may account for a junction end that differs from germline. The J gene is TRBJ2-2, the V gene TRBV7-7, with unresolved D. Germline V lookup: CDR1 SSHAT, CDR2 FNYEAQ (reference sequence). The CDR3 is made up of 13 amino acids. The CDR3 reads CASSLKDGGELFF. The CDR3 coding sequence is TGTGCTAGCAGCTTAAAGGACGGCGGGGAGCTGTTTTTT.

This clone was observed a few times. J is TRBJ2-1 and V is TRBV7-3; D is uncertain. The CDR3 runs 14 residues. CDR1 and CDR2 from the germline V gene are SGHTA and FQGTGA. V shed 1 base and J shed 8 bases, with 12 bases lying between them. CDR3 residues: CASSLNAEVDEQFF. Here the CDR3 DNA reads TGTGCCAGCAGCTTAAATGCGGAAGTCGATGAGCAGTTCTTC.

The chain joins TRBV5-1 to TRBJ2-5; 10 bases map to TRBD2. The CDR3 length is 15 residues. Trimming cost V 4 bases and J 3 bases; bases outside gene matches: 6. Germline CDR1 is SGHRS and CDR2 is YFSETQ. CDR3 sequence reads: CASSGGTSAKETQYF. Written as DNA, the CDR3 is TGCGCCAGCAGCGGCGGGACTAGCGCTAAAGAGACCCAGTACTTC.